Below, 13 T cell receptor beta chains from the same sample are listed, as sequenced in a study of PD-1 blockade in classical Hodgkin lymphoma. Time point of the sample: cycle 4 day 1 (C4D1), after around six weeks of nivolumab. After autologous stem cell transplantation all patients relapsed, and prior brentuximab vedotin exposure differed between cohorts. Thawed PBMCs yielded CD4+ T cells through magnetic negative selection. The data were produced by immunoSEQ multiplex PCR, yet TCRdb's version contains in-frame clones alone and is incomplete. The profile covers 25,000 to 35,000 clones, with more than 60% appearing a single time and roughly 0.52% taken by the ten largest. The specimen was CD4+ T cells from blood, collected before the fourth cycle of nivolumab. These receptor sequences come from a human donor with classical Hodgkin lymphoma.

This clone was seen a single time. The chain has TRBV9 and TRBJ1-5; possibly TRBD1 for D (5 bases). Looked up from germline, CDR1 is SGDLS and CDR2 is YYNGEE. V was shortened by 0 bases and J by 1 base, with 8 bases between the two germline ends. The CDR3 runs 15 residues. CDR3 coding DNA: TGTGCCAGCAGCGTAGGTGAGGGGAGCAATCAGCCCCAGCATTTT. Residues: CASSVGEGSNQPQHF.

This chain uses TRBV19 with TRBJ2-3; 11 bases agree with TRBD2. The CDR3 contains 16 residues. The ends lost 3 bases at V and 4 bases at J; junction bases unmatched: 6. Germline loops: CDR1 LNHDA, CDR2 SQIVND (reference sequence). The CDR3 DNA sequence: TGTGCCAGTAGTATCCCTTTAGCGGGAGGGGCAGATACGCAGTATTTT. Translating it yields CASSIPLAGGADTQYF. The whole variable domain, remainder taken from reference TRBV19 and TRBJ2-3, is DGGITQSPKYLFRKEGQNVTLSCEQNLNHDAMYWYRQDPGQGLRLIYYSQIVNDFQKGDIAEGYSVSREKKESFPLTVTSAQKNPTAFYLCASSIPLAGGADTQYFGPGTRLTVL.

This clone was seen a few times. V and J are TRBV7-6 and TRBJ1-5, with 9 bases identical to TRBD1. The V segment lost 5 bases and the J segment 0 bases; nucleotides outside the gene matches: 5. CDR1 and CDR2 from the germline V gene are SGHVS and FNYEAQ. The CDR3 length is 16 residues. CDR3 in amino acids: CASSQGQGNSNQPQHF. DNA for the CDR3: TGTGCCAGCAGCCAAGGACAGGGGAATAGCAATCAGCCCCAGCATTTT. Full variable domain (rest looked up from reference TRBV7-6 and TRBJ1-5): GAGVSQSPRYKVTKRGQDVALRCDPISGHVSLYWYRQALGQGPEFLTYFNYEAQQDKSGLPNDRFSAERPEGSISTLTIQRTEQRDSAMYRCASSQGQGNSNQPQHFGDGTRLSIL.

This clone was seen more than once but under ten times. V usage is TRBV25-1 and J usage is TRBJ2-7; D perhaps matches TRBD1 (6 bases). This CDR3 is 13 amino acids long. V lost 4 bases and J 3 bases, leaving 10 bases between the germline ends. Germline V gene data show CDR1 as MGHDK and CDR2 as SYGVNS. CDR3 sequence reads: CASSVGGGYEQYF. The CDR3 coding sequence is TGTGCCAGCAGTGTAGGGGGTGGCTACGAGCAGTACTTC.

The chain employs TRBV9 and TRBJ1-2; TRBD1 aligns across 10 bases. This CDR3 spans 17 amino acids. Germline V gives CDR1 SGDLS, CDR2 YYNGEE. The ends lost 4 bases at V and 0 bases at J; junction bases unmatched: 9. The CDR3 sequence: CASSSSRDRGTNYGYTF. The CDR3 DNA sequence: TGTGCCAGCAGCTCGAGCCGGGACAGGGGAACTAACTATGGCTACACCTTC.

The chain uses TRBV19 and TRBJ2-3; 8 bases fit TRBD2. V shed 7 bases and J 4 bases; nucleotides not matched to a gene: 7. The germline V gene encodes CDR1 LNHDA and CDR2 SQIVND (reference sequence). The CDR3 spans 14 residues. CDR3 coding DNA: TGTGCCAGTACCCGGGGGGGCCGTTCAGATACGCAGTATTTT. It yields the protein CASTRGGRSDTQYF.

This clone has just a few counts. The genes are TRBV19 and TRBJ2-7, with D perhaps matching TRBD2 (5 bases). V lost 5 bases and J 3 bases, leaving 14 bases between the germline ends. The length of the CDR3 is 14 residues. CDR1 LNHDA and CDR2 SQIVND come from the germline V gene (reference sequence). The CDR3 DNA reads TGTGCCAGTAGTGGGGTCGGGGTTGACTACGAGCAGTACTTC. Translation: CASSGVGVDYEQYF.

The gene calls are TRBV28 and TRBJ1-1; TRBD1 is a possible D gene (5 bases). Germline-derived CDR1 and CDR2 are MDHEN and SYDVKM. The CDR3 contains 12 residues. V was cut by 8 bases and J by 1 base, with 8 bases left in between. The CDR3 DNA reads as TGTGCCAGCTGTGACAGGAACACTGAAGCTTTCTTT. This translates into CASCDRNTEAFF. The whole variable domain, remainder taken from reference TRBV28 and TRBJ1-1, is DVKVTQSSRYLVKRTGEKVFLECVQDMDHENMFWYRQDPGLGLRLIYFSYDVKMKEKGDIPEGYSVSREKKERFSLILESASTNQTSMYLCASCDRNTEAFFGQGTRLTVV.

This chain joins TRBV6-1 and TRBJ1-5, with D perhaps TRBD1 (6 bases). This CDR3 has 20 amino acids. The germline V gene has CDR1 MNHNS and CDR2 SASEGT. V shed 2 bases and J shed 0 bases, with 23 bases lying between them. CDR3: CASSESAHRARMYSNQPQHF. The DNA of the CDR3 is TGTGCCAGCAGTGAATCGGCTCACAGGGCCCGAATGTATAGCAATCAGCCCCAGCATTTT.

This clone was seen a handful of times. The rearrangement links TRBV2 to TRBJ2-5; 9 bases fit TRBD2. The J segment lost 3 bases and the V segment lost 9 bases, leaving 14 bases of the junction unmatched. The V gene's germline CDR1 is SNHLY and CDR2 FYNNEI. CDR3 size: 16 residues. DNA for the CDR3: TGTGCCAGTAAAGGGCTAGCGGGAATGGGGGAAGAGACCCAGTACTTC. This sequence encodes CASKGLAGMGEETQYF.

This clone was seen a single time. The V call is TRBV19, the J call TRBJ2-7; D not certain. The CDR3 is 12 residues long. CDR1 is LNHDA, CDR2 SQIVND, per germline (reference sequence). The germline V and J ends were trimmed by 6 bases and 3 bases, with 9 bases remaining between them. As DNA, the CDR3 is TGTGCCAGTAGGGCCGCTAACTACGAGCAGTACTTC. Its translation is CASRAANYEQYF.

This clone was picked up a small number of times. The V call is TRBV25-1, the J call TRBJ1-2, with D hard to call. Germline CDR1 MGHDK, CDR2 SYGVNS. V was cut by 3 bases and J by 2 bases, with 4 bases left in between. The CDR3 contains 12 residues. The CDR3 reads CASSDRNYGYTF. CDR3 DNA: TGTGCCAGCAGTGACAGAAACTATGGCTACACCTTC.

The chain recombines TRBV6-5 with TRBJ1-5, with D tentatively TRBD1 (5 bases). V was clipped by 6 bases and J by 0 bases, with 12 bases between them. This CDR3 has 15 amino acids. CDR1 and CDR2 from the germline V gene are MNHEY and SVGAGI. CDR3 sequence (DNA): TGTGCCAGCAGATTCGGGACGGATAGCAATCAGCCCCAGCATTTT. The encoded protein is CASRFGTDSNQPQHF.